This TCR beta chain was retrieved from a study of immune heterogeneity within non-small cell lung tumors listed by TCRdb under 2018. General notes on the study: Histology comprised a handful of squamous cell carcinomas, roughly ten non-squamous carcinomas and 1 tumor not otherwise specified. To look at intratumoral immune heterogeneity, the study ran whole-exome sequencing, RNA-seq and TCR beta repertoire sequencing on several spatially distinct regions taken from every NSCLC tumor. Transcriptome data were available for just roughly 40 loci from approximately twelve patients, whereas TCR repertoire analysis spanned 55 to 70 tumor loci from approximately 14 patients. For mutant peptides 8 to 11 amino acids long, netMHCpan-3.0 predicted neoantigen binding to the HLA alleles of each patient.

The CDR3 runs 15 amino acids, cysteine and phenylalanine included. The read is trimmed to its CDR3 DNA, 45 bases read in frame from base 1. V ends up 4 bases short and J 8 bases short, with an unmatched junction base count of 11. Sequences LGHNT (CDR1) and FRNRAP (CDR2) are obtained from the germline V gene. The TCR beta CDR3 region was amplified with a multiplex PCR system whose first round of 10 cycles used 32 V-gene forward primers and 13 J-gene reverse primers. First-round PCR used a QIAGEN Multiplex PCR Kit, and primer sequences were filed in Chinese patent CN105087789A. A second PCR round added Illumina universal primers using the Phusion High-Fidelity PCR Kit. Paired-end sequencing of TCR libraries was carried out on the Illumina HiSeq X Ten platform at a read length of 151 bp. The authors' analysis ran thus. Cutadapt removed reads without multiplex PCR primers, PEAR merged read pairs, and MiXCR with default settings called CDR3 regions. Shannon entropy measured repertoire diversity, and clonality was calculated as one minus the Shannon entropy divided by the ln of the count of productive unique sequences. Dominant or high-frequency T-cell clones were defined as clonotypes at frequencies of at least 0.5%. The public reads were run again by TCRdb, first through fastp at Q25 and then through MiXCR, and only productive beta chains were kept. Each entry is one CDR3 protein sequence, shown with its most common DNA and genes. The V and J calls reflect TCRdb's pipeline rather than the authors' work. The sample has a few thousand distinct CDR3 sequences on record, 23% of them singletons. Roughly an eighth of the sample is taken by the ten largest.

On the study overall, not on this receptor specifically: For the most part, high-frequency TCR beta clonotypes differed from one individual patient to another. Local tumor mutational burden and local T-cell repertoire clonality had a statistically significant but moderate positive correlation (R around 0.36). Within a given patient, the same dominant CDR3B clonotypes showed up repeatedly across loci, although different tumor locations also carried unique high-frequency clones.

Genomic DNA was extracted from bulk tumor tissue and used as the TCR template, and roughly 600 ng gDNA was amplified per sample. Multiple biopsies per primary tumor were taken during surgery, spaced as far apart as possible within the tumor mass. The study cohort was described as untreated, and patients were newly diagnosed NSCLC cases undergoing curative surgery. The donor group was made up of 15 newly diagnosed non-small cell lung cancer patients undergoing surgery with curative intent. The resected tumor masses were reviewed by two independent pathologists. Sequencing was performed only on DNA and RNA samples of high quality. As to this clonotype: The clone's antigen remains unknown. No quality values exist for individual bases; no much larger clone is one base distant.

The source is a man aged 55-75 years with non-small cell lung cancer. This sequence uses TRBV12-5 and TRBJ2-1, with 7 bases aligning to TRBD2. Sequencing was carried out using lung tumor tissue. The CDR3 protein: CASGSGEGIGYEQFF. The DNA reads TGTGCTAGTGGTTCCGGGGAGGGTATAGGGTATGAGCAGTTCTTC.